The T cell receptor (beta chain) described here comes from a study of blood T cell repertoires in COVID-19. Study details: COVID-19 samples collected from the United States, Italy and Spain covered acute and convalescent phases. In each case, the material was cDNA or gDNA derived from T cells, B-cell-depleted T cells, or PBMCs.

Germline V gene lookup returns CDR1 SNHLY and CDR2 FYNNEI. V was shortened by 10 bases and J by 4 bases, with 16 bases between the two germline ends. The CDR3 is made up of 14 amino acids. Source study methods: Reference gene primer amplification in the assay estimated nucleated cell counts. Generated by immunoSEQ multiplex PCR, the TCRdb table keeps only in-frame clones and is missing some. V and J calls and clone size follow that table, whereas D and trimming were derived from the DNA. The sample has 150,000 to 200,000 clones; 84% are singletons. The rearrangement links TRBV2 to TRBJ2-2; maybe TRBD1 (5 bases). Sequencing was performed on peripheral blood. This clonotype was sampled from an elderly woman with acute or convalescent COVID-19. The DNA for the CDR3 is TGTGCCATTACCCTGTCAGGGCCCACCGGGGAGCTGTTTTTT. Amino acids: CAITLSGPTGELFF.